One and the same sample provided the 9 T cell receptor beta chains below, sequenced in a study of blood T cell repertoires in COVID-19. TCRdb's copy holds only in-frame clones and misses some; the assay was immunoSEQ multiplex PCR. The sample shows 300,000 to 400,000 clones, 86% of them seen only once. Sample: peripheral blood. These receptors came from a woman between 55 and 75 years old with COVID-19, enrolled during active disease.

This chain connects TRBV6-5 to TRBJ2-7, with TRBD2 as a possible D gene (5 bases). The germline V and J ends were trimmed by 5 bases and 10 bases, with 24 bases remaining between them. CDR3 length: 15 residues. CDR1 and CDR2 (germline): MNHEY, SVGAGI. This CDR3 reads CASSSSDVLWSHQYF. For the CDR3, the DNA is TGTGCCAGCAGTAGTAGCGACGTTCTATGGTCCCATCAGTACTTC.

The chain employs TRBV9 and TRBJ1-1, with 9 nucleotides matching TRBD1. Germline V gives CDR1 SGDLS, CDR2 YYNGEE. The CDR3 extends over 16 amino acids. The V gene end was trimmed by 7 bases and the J gene end by 6 bases; junction bases not matched to a gene: 16. CDR3 sequence: CASGTPTGGLPAEAFF. As DNA, the CDR3 is TGTGCCAGCGGGACTCCGACAGGGGGTCTCCCCGCTGAAGCTTTCTTT.

The chain carries TRBV27 and TRBJ2-3, with 11 bases fitting TRBD2. V gave up 5 bases and J gave up 5 bases; unmatched junction bases: 15. This CDR3 has 18 amino acids. The germline gives CDR1 MNHEY, CDR2 SMNVEV (reference sequence). Here the CDR3 reads CASSPPSIAGGPRDTQYF. The DNA of the CDR3 is TGTGCCAGCAGTCCACCATCGATAGCGGGGGGGCCGCGAGATACGCAGTATTTT.

The J gene is TRBJ2-3, the V gene TRBV2; D might be TRBD2 (5 bases). The CDR3 loop spans 14 amino acids. The ends were cut back, 6 bases at V and 5 bases at J, with 15 bases in the middle. Germline V CDR1 and CDR2: SNHLY, FYNNEI. The CDR3 reads CASRELEGLDTQYF. CDR3 in DNA: TGTGCCAGCAGAGAACTAGAAGGTTTAGATACGCAGTATTTT.

The rearrangement links TRBV2 to TRBJ1-1, with TRBD1 identical over 8 bases. The germline V gene has CDR1 SNHLY and CDR2 FYNNEI. Trimming took 11 bases from V and 0 from J; bases not matched to a gene: 5. The CDR3 consists of 13 residues. CDR3 loop: CAGRTGLNTEAFF. CDR3 DNA: TGTGCCGGACGGACAGGGTTGAACACTGAAGCTTTCTTT.

The chain is built from TRBV28 and TRBJ1-6; a weak D match, TRBD1 (6 bases). The V end lost 6 bases, the J end lost 11 bases, and 23 bases lay between the germline ends. Germline values: CDR1 MDHEN, CDR2 SYDVKM. The CDR3 has 16 residues. The CDR3 spells CASSPPQGPLGTPLHF. CDR3 nucleotides: TGTGCCAGCAGCCCCCCCCAGGGGCCCCTAGGGACACCCCTCCACTTT.

This clone was seen a single time. CDR3 sequence: CASSLTSGVYYEQYF. The CDR3 bases are TGTGCCAGCAGCTTAACGTCCGGGGTCTACTACGAGCAGTACTTC. This chain joins TRBV7-8 and TRBJ2-7, with D tentatively TRBD2 (5 bases). Germline values: CDR1 SGHVS, CDR2 FQNEAQ. The CDR3 spans 15 residues. V lost 2 bases, J lost 3 bases, and 14 bases lay in between.

The J gene is TRBJ2-3, the V gene TRBV6-5, with D perhaps matching TRBD1 (5 bases). The CDR3 is 15 amino acids. Germline CDR1 and CDR2: MNHEY and SVGAGI. V gave up 6 bases and J gave up 2 bases, with 15 bases separating them. The CDR3 sequence: CASRERQFPTDTQYF. CDR3 sequence (DNA): TGTGCCAGCAGGGAGAGACAGTTTCCCACAGATACGCAGTATTTT.

This chain connects TRBV7-6 to TRBJ2-5; TRBD2 matches 9 bases. The length of the CDR3 is 17 residues. The germline V gene encodes CDR1 SGHVS and CDR2 FNYEAQ. Losses at the gene ends were 1 base for V and 2 bases for J; bases not matched to a gene: 8. The CDR3, as DNA: TGTGCCAGCAGCTTAGATGTGGCGGGGGGGCAACAAGAGACCCAGTACTTC. Translating gives CASSLDVAGGQQETQYF.